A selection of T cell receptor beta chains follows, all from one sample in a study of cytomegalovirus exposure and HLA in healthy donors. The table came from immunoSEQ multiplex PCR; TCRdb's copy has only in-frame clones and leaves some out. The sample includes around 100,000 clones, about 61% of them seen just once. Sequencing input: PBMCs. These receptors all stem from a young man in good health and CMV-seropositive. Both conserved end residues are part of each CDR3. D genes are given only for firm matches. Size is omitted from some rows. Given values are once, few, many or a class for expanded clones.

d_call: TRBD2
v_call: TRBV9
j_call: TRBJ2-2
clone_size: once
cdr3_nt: TGTGCCAGCAGGGGACTAGCGGGGGGCCCCGGGGAGCTGTTTTTT
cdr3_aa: CASRGLAGGPGELFF

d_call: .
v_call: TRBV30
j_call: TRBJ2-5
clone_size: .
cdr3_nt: TGTGCCTGGAGTAACTCTGAATACGGGGTGAAGACCCAGTACTTC
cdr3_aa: CAWSNSEYGVKTQYF

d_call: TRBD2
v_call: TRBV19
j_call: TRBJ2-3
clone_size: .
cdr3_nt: TGTGCCAGTAGTCGGGGGGACAGCACAGATACGCAGTATTTT
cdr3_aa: CASSRGDSTDTQYF

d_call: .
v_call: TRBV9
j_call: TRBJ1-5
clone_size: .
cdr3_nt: TGTGCCAGCAGCGTAGGCGCGGGGACCGTAAATCAGCCCCAGCATTTT
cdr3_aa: CASSVGAGTVNQPQHF

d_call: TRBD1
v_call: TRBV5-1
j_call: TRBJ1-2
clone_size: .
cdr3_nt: TGCGCCAGCAGCTTGTTAACACAGGGGCCTAACTATGGCTACACCTTC
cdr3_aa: CASSLLTQGPNYGYTF

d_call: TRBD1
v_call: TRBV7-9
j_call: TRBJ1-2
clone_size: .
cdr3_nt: TGTGCCAGCAGCTTATATCAGGGGGCAGAAGGCTACACCTTC
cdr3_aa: CASSLYQGAEGYTF

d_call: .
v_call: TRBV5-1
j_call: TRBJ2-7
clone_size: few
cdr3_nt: TGCGCCAGCAGCGGACCGAATAAACCCGGGACACCCCTGAACTACGAGCAGTACTTC
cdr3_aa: CASSGPNKPGTPLNYEQYF

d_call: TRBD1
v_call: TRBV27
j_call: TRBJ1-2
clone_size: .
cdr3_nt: TGTGCCAGCAGTTCCCCCGCCGGGACAGGGGGCTATGGCTACACCTTC
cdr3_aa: CASSSPAGTGGYGYTF

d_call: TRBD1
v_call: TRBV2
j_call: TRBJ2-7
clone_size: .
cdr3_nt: TGTGCCAGCAGCGTGAACAGGGGTGGTTACGAGCAGTACTTC
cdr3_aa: CASSVNRGGYEQYF

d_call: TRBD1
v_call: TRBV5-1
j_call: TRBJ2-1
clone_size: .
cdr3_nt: TGCGCCAGCAGCTTGCGGACAGGGCCCCGTGAGCAGTTCTTC
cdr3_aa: CASSLRTGPREQFF

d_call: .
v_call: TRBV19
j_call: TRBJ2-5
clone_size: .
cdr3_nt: TGTGCCAGCGGATCAGGGTACGATGTAAAGACCCAGTACTTC
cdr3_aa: CASGSGYDVKTQYF

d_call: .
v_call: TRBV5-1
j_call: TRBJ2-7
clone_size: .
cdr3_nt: TGCGCCAGCAGCCTTTCCCACGAGCAGTACTTC
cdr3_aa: CASSLSHEQYF

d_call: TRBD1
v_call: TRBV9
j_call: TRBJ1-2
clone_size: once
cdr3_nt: TGTGCCAGCAGCGTAGAGGAGGGGGCGTGGGGTAATGGCTACACCTTC
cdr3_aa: CASSVEEGAWGNGYTF

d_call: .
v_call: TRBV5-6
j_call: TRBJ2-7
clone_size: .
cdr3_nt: TGTGCCAGCAGCTCGACAGACGGGCTCTACGAGCAGTACTTC
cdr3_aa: CASSSTDGLYEQYF

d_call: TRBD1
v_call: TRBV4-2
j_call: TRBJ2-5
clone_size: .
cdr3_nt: TGTGCCAGCAGCCAAGCGACAGGGGCCAAAGAGACCCAGTACTTC
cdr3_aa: CASSQATGAKETQYF

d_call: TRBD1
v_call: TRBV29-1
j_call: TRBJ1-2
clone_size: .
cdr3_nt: TGCAGCGTTGAGTTGGACAGGGGTGATGGCTACACCTTC
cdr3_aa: CSVELDRGDGYTF

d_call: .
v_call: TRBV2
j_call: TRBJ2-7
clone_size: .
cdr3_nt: TGTGCCACCCGGAGAACTAACTACGAGCAGTACTTC
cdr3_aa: CATRRTNYEQYF

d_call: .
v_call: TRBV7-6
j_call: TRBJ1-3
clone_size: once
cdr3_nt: TGTGCCAGCAGCTTAGAAGTCCCCCAGGGTCGTTCTGGAAACACCATATATTTT
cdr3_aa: CASSLEVPQGRSGNTIYF

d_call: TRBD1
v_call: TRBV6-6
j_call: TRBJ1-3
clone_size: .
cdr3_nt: TGTGCCAGCACCGGGGGACAGGGATCTGGAAACACCATATATTTT
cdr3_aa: CASTGGQGSGNTIYF

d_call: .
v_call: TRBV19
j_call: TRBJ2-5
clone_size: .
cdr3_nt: TGTGCCAGTAGTATCAACCAAGAGACCCAGTACTTC
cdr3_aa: CASSINQETQYF

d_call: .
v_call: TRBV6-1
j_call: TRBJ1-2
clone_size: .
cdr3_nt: TGTGCCAGCAGTGAATCGGTAGATGCTAACTATGGCTACACCTTC
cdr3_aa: CASSESVDANYGYTF

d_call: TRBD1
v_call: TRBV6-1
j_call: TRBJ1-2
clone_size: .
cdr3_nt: TGTGCCAGCAGTGCCCTGACAGGGTCTGTTGATGGCTACACCTTC
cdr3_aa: CASSALTGSVDGYTF

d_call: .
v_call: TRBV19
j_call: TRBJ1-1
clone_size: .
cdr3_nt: TGTGCCAGTAGTATAGTGGGGAGTGGGGTTAACACTGAAGCTTTCTTT
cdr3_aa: CASSIVGSGVNTEAFF

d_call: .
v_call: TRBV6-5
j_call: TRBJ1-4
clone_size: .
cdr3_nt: TGTGCCAGCAGAGACAGCTCTGAAAAACTGTTTTTT
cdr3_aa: CASRDSSEKLFF

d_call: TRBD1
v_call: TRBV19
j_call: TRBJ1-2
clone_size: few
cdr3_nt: TGTGCCAGTAGCGAGGACAGGTACTATGGCTACACCTTC
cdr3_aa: CASSEDRYYGYTF

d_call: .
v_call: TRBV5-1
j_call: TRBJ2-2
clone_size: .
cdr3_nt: TGCGCCAGCGGCGCCGCGGCCGGGGAGCTGTTTTTT
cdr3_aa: CASGAAAGELFF